A single sample is the source of the 10 T cell receptor beta chains below, sequenced in a study of T cell changes during pregnancy in multiple sclerosis. Sequencing was performed with immunoSEQ multiplex PCR; in TCRdb, only in-frame clones are kept and a portion is missing. In the table there are 15,000 or so clones, roughly 84% of which are singletons. The sample here was CD8+ T cells from peripheral blood mononuclear cells, taken in the third trimester of pregnancy. The receptors stem from a female donor in good health, enrolled as a control in a pregnancy study.

The V gene is TRBV7-7, the J gene TRBJ2-5, with D maybe TRBD2 (6 bases). V shed 0 bases and J shed 1 base, with 9 bases lying between them. Germline V gene sequence: CDR1 SSHAT, CDR2 FNYEAQ (reference sequence). This CDR3 region has 15 residues. For the CDR3, the DNA is TGTGCCAGCAGCTTAGCGGGGGGAATCCAAGAGACCCAGTACTTC. This codes for CASSLAGGIQETQYF. Complete variable domain (other parts from reference TRBV7-7 and TRBJ2-5): GAGVSQSPRYKVTKRGQDVTLRCDPISSHATLYWYQQALGQGPEFLTYFNYEAQPDKSGLPSDRFSAERPEGSISTLTIQRTEQRDSAMYRCASSLAGGIQETQYFGPGTRLLVL.

The chain is built from TRBV2 and TRBJ2-3, with 7 bases identical to TRBD2. V lost 2 bases to trimming and J lost 0 bases; unmatched junction nucleotides: 8. Germline lookup yields CDR1 SNHLY and CDR2 FYNNEI. The CDR3 is 17 residues long. CDR3 region: CASSEWPSGVSTDTQYF. CDR3 sequence (DNA): TGTGCCAGCAGTGAATGGCCCAGCGGGGTTAGCACAGATACGCAGTATTTT.

The chain is built from TRBV10-3 and TRBJ1-1; a possible D gene is TRBD1 (6 bases). Trimming left V 0 bases short and J 7 bases short, with 9 bases between. Germline assignment: CDR1 ENHRY and CDR2 SYGVKD. The CDR3 runs to 13 residues. CDR3 bases: TGTGCCATCAGTGAGTCCCAGGGGAGTGAAGCTTTCTTT. This encodes CAISESQGSEAFF.

This chain connects TRBV6-6 to TRBJ2-3, with D hard to call. V was trimmed by 4 bases and J by 2 bases, leaving 10 bases between them. There are 14 residues in the CDR3. CDR1 MNHNY and CDR2 SVGAGI come from the germline V gene (reference sequence). The CDR3 spells CASSSTTPTDTQYF. CDR3 DNA: TGTGCCAGCAGTTCCACAACCCCCACAGATACGCAGTATTTT.

The chain carries TRBV9 and TRBJ1-2; 9 positions agree with TRBD1. The V and J ends lost 4 bases and 8 bases, in that order; junction bases with no gene match: 12. The germline gives CDR1 SGDLS, CDR2 YYNGEE. There are 15 residues in the CDR3. The CDR3 loop is CASSPPGQGTAGYTF. The CDR3 region has the DNA TGTGCCAGCAGCCCACCGGGACAGGGAACTGCCGGCTACACCTTC. The entire variable domain, with the rest obtained from reference TRBV9 and TRBJ1-2, is as follows: DSGVTQTPKHLITATGQRVTLRCSPRSGDLSVYWYQQSLDQGLQFLIQYYNGEERAKGNILERFSAQQFPDLHSELNLSSLELGDSALYFCASSPPGQGTAGYTFGSGTRLTVV.

The rearrangement joins TRBV7-9 to TRBJ2-1; 7 bases are shared with TRBD2. The junction had 6 bases not matched to a gene; V was cut back by 4 bases and J by 3 bases. Looked up from germline, CDR1 is SEHNR and CDR2 is FQNEAQ (reference sequence). This CDR3 has 15 residues. CDR3 sequence (DNA): TGTGCCAGCAGCTCTAGCGGCCCGGACTACAATGAGCAGTTCTTC. It is translated as CASSSSGPDYNEQFF.

The V gene is TRBV30, the J gene TRBJ2-7, with 7 positions matching TRBD2. There are 15 residues in the CDR3. The germline CDR1 and CDR2 sequences are GTSNPN and SVGIG (reference sequence). V lost 7 bases, J lost 1 base, and 13 bases stayed unmatched. In DNA, the CDR3 is TGTGCCTTAACTGGCGGGAGCATGTGGTCCTACGAGCAGTACTTC. It encodes CALTGGSMWSYEQYF.

The chain has TRBV14 and TRBJ1-1; D is undetermined. V lost 4 bases and J 3 bases, leaving 6 bases between the germline ends. CDR1 and CDR2 (germline): SGHDN, FVKESK. The CDR3 loop spans 12 amino acids. The CDR3 loop is CASSLGHTEAFF. DNA of the CDR3: TGTGCCAGCAGCCTGGGCCACACTGAAGCTTTCTTT.

In its sample, this clone was seen a few times. This rearrangement joins TRBV14 to TRBJ1-2; TRBD1 matches 8 bases. The CDR3 consists of 14 residues. J lost 4 bases, V lost 3 bases, and 4 bases had no gene match. Germline lookup yields CDR1 SGHDN and CDR2 FVKESK. The CDR3 sequence is CASSHRDRSYGYTF. The CDR3 region has the DNA TGTGCCAGCAGCCATCGGGACAGGTCCTATGGCTACACCTTC. The entire variable domain, with the rest obtained from reference TRBV14 and TRBJ1-2, is as follows: EAGVTQFPSHSVIEKGQTVTLRCDPISGHDNLYWYRRVMGKEIKFLLHFVKESKQDESGMPNNRFLAERTGGTYSTLKVQPAELEDSGVYFCASSHRDRSYGYTFGSGTRLTVV.

This chain uses TRBV6-4 with TRBJ2-7; TRBD2 matches 7 bases. The germline V gene has CDR1 MRHNA and CDR2 SNTAGT. The trim removed 8 bases at V and 6 bases at J, leaving 10 bases unmatched. This CDR3 spans 13 amino acids. In DNA, the CDR3 is TGTGCCAGCGAGGGACCTCCGGGAGGCGAGCAGTACTTC. Protein product: CASEGPPGGEQYF.